The rows below give T cell receptor beta chains drawn from one sample of a study of blood T cell repertoires in COVID-19. The data were produced by immunoSEQ multiplex PCR, yet TCRdb's version contains in-frame clones alone and is incomplete. The sample includes fewer than 150,000 clones, roughly 80% of them seen just once. The sample consisted of peripheral blood. The source is a woman in her forties or fifties with acute or convalescent COVID-19. Both conserved end residues are part of each CDR3. Each record gives: J gene, CDR3 length, V gene, clone size, D gene, CDR3 DNA, CDR3 protein. The D gene is left open where the match is weak. The listing skips clone size in some rows; elsewhere it reads once, few, many or a size class.

j_call: TRBJ1-5
cdr3_length: 14
v_call: TRBV10-2
clone_size: NA
d_call: NA
cdr3_nt: TGCGCCAGCAGTCCTGACACCAGCAATCAGCCCCAGCATTTT
cdr3_aa: CASSPDTSNQPQHF

j_call: TRBJ2-1
cdr3_length: 13
v_call: TRBV20-1
clone_size: NA
d_call: NA
cdr3_nt: TGCAGTGCTAGTCGTGGCGGGGCCAATGAGCAGTTCTTC
cdr3_aa: CSASRGGANEQFF

j_call: TRBJ1-6
cdr3_length: 15
v_call: TRBV13
clone_size: NA
d_call: TRBD1
cdr3_nt: TGTGCCAGCAGCGAAGGGACAGGGACGTATTCACCCCTCCACTTT
cdr3_aa: CASSEGTGTYSPLHF

j_call: TRBJ2-2
cdr3_length: 15
v_call: TRBV24-1
clone_size: NA
d_call: TRBD1
cdr3_nt: TGTGCCACCAGTGATATTGACAGGGTCAACGGGGAGCTGTTTTTT
cdr3_aa: CATSDIDRVNGELFF

j_call: TRBJ1-2
cdr3_length: 15
v_call: TRBV6-5
clone_size: NA
d_call: TRBD1
cdr3_nt: TGTGCCAGCAGTAAGATACAGGGGGATAACTATGGCTACACCTTC
cdr3_aa: CASSKIQGDNYGYTF

j_call: TRBJ1-1
cdr3_length: 14
v_call: TRBV29-1
clone_size: NA
d_call: NA
cdr3_nt: TGCAGCGTTCAACTACAGGACATGAACACTGAAGCTTTCTTT
cdr3_aa: CSVQLQDMNTEAFF

j_call: TRBJ1-1
cdr3_length: 15
v_call: TRBV27
clone_size: NA
d_call: TRBD1
cdr3_nt: TGTGCCAGCAGTTCCTTCGGGACAGGGGGGTCTGAAGCTTTCTTT
cdr3_aa: CASSSFGTGGSEAFF

j_call: TRBJ1-3
cdr3_length: 15
v_call: TRBV7-8
clone_size: NA
d_call: NA
cdr3_nt: TGTGCCAGCAGCGCCAGCGGGGTCTCTGGAAACACCATATATTTT
cdr3_aa: CASSASGVSGNTIYF

j_call: TRBJ1-1
cdr3_length: 13
v_call: TRBV28
clone_size: NA
d_call: NA
cdr3_nt: TGTGCCAGTTCAGGGGCGATGAACACTGAAGCTTTCTTT
cdr3_aa: CASSGAMNTEAFF

j_call: TRBJ2-3
cdr3_length: 15
v_call: TRBV7-6
clone_size: NA
d_call: NA
cdr3_nt: TGTGCCAGCAGCGTCGGGACTCTGAACACAGATACGCAGTATTTT
cdr3_aa: CASSVGTLNTDTQYF

j_call: TRBJ1-5
cdr3_length: 14
v_call: TRBV19
clone_size: few
d_call: NA
cdr3_nt: TGTGCCAGTAGTATGGTCCAGAGGGTCCAGCCCCAGCATTTT
cdr3_aa: CASSMVQRVQPQHF

j_call: TRBJ1-2
cdr3_length: 13
v_call: TRBV18
clone_size: once
d_call: NA
cdr3_nt: TGTGCCAGCTCACCACTCTCCATCGGTGGCTACACCTTC
cdr3_aa: CASSPLSIGGYTF

j_call: TRBJ2-2
cdr3_length: 12
v_call: TRBV30
clone_size: once
d_call: NA
cdr3_nt: TGTGCCTGGAGTGTGAAGGGGGGGGAGCTGTTTTTT
cdr3_aa: CAWSVKGGELFF

j_call: TRBJ1-5
cdr3_length: 10
v_call: TRBV12-3/TRBV12-4
clone_size: NA
d_call: NA
cdr3_nt: TGTGCCACCCTCCTACTTACCCAGCATTTT
cdr3_aa: CATLLLTQHF

j_call: TRBJ2-7
cdr3_length: 16
v_call: TRBV6-2/TRBV6-3
clone_size: NA
d_call: TRBD2
cdr3_nt: TGTGCCAGCAGTTACGGGACTAGCGGGCTCTCCTACGAGCAGTACTTC
cdr3_aa: CASSYGTSGLSYEQYF

j_call: TRBJ2-1
cdr3_length: 17
v_call: TRBV5-1
clone_size: once
d_call: TRBD2
cdr3_nt: TGCGCCAGCAGCCGGCGGCCTAGCGGGGGGGCCTACAATGAGCAGTTCTTC
cdr3_aa: CASSRRPSGGAYNEQFF

j_call: TRBJ2-3
cdr3_length: 17
v_call: TRBV4-1
clone_size: NA
d_call: TRBD2
cdr3_nt: TGCGCCAGCAGCTCACATCACAGCGGGGGGGCAACAGATACGCAGTATTTT
cdr3_aa: CASSSHHSGGATDTQYF

j_call: TRBJ1-1
cdr3_length: 11
v_call: TRBV12-3/TRBV12-4
clone_size: many
d_call: NA
cdr3_nt: TGTGCCAGCAGGCTCAGAACTGAAGCTTTCTTT
cdr3_aa: CASRLRTEAFF

j_call: TRBJ1-4
cdr3_length: 15
v_call: TRBV5-1
clone_size: NA
d_call: NA
cdr3_nt: TGCGCCAGCAGCTTAACTACTACAACTAATGAAAAACTGTTTTTT
cdr3_aa: CASSLTTTTNEKLFF

j_call: TRBJ2-3
cdr3_length: 15
v_call: TRBV3-1/TRBV3-2
clone_size: NA
d_call: TRBD2
cdr3_nt: TGTGCCAGCAGCACAAGCGGGGGTCGCACAGATACGCAGTATTTT
cdr3_aa: CASSTSGGRTDTQYF